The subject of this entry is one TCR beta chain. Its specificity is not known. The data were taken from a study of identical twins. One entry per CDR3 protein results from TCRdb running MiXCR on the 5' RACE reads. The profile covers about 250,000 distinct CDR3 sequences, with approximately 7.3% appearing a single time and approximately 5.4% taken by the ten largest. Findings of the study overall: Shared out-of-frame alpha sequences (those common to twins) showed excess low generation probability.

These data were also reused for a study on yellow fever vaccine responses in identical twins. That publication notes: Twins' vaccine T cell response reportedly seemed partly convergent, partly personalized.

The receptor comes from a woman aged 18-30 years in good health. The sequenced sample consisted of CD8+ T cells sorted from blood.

CDR3 sequence (DNA): TGCGCCAGCAGCCAACGTCTGGGGGCTTATGAAAAACTGTTTTTT. It codes for CASSQRLGAYEKLFF. The chain joins TRBV5-1 to TRBJ1-4; tentatively, D is TRBD1 (6 bases). This CDR3 is built from 15 residues. Germline CDR1 and CDR2: SGHRS and YFSETQ. The V and J ends lost 4 bases and 6 bases respectively, with 16 bases between them. The full variable domain, with the rest looked up from reference TRBV5-1 and TRBJ1-4, is KAGVTQTPRYLIKTRGQQVTLSCSPISGHRSVSWYQQTPGQGLQFLFEYFSETQRNKGNFPGRFSGRQFSNSRSEMNVSTLELGDSALYLCASSQRLGAYEKLFFGSGTQLSVL.